This entry lists 9 T cell receptor beta chains sequenced from one sample in a study of OX40 agonist ivuxolimab in advanced cancers. TCRdb's copy holds only in-frame clones and misses some; the assay was immunoSEQ multiplex PCR. This sample has 55,000 to 85,000 clones, with 70% to 90% found just once. Sequenced here: CD4+ or CD8+ T cells sorted from blood, sampled in a trial of the OX40 agonist ivuxolimab. These receptors originate from an adult with an advanced solid tumor such as melanoma, head and neck, liver or kidney cancer.

This clone occurred a few times. This chain connects TRBV30 to TRBJ1-5, with a possible D match to TRBD1 (6 bases). CDR3 length: 17 amino acids. Germline-derived CDR1 and CDR2 are GTSNPN and SVGIG (reference sequence). V was clipped by 2 bases and J by 2 bases, with 19 bases between them. The CDR3 protein is CAWSLTGLGGGNQPQHF. As DNA, the CDR3 is TGTGCCTGGAGTCTTACAGGGCTCGGAGGGGGCAATCAGCCCCAGCATTTT.

J is TRBJ1-2 and V is TRBV29-1, with TRBD1 matching over 8 bases. CDR3 length equals 13 residues. CDR1 is SQVTM, CDR2 ANQGSEA, per germline. V shed 7 bases, J shed 4 bases, and the junction held 8 bases outside the gene matches. CDR3 in amino acids: CSAATGGGYGYTF. CDR3 sequence (DNA): TGCAGCGCCGCAACAGGGGGGGGCTATGGCTACACCTTC.

J is TRBJ1-1 and V is TRBV19, with no clear D. The V gene lost 1 base and the J gene lost 4 bases, with 7 bases spanning the gap. The CDR3 spans 13 residues. CDR1 and CDR2 from the germline V gene are LNHDA and SQIVND (reference sequence). The CDR3 sequence is CASSIGDRTEAFF. CDR3 nucleotides: TGTGCCAGTAGTATAGGGGATCGCACTGAAGCTTTCTTT.

The chain links TRBV7-9 to TRBJ1-2, with 9 bases lining up with TRBD1. V was clipped by 1 base and J by 0 bases; unmatched bases: 0. Germline CDR1 is SEHNR and CDR2 is FQNEAQ (reference sequence). The CDR3 is made up of 15 amino acids. The CDR3 sequence is CASSLGQGANYGYTF. CDR3 coding DNA: TGTGCCAGCAGCTTAGGACAGGGGGCTAACTATGGCTACACCTTC.

The J gene is TRBJ2-2, the V gene TRBV7-8; 10 bases align to TRBD1. CDR3 length equals 16 residues. Germline values: CDR1 SGHVS, CDR2 FQNEAQ. Trimming took 5 bases from V and 2 from J; bases not matched to a gene: 5. CDR3 loop: CASSPGQGINTGELFF. The CDR3 region has the DNA TGTGCCAGCAGCCCGGGACAGGGGATAAACACCGGGGAGCTGTTTTTT.

The V gene is TRBV19, the J gene TRBJ1-1, with TRBD1 identical over 7 bases. Germline CDR1 reads LNHDA; CDR2 reads SQIVND (reference sequence). The CDR3 has 14 amino acids. V was pared by 6 bases and J by 3 bases, with 7 bases of the junction left unmatched. CDR3 DNA sequence: TGTGCCAGTAGCCCCGGGACAGACTACACTGAAGCTTTCTTT. Translating it yields CASSPGTDYTEAFF.

The V gene is TRBV7-6, the J gene TRBJ1-6; 10 bases map to TRBD1. The V segment lost 5 bases and the J segment 10 bases; nucleotides outside the gene matches: 11. The CDR3 covers 16 residues. From germline, CDR1 is SGHVS and CDR2 FNYEAQ. The CDR3 sequence: CASSRGQGRPGSPLHF. In DNA, the CDR3 is TGTGCCAGCAGCAGGGGACAGGGGCGGCCGGGCTCACCCCTCCACTTT.

In DNA form, the CDR3 reads TGTGCCAGCAGCTTAGAGGGCGACGGGGAGCTGTTTTTT. This translates into CASSLEGDGELFF. The chain carries TRBV7-7 and TRBJ2-2, with D uncertain. Deletions cut 1 base from V and 7 bases from J, with 7 bases between. The CDR3 has 13 residues. Germline CDR1 SSHAT, CDR2 FNYEAQ (reference sequence).

The V and J genes are TRBV7-2 and TRBJ1-6; D not resolved. From germline, CDR1 is SGHTA and CDR2 FQGNSA. The CDR3 runs 14 residues. V was pared by 2 bases and J by 2 bases, with 4 bases between. The chain's CDR3 is CASSLQPYNSPLHF. The CDR3 bases are TGTGCCAGCAGCTTACAACCCTATAATTCACCCCTCCACTTT.